Shown below are 4 T cell receptor beta chains from a single sample sequenced in a study of human T cells and chemical hapten exposure. This sample's time point: patch test 3, about 24 weeks after DPC sensitization. Treatment denoted: therapeutic diphenylcyclopropenone sensitization with weekly scalp DPC. TCRdb re-analysed the RACE reads in MiXCR, keeping a single row per CDR3 protein. This table holds 80,000 to 100,000 distinct CDR3 sequences, 11% found once. Sequenced here: whole blood, sampled in connection with sensitization to the hapten diphenylcyclopropenone (DPC). These receptors all stem from a woman aged 50 to 65 with alopecia areata. Some clones in this sample may be carry-over from other donors' samples.

The sample holds a few counts of this clonotype. The J gene is TRBJ2-3, the V gene TRBV12-3 or TRBV12-4; TRBD1 or TRBD2 may be the D gene (5 bases each). V was trimmed by 6 bases and J by 1 base, leaving 14 bases between them. This CDR3 contains 15 residues. The CDR3 region has the DNA TGTGCCAGCAGGGGATGGGGGAGCGGCACAGATACGCAGTATTTT. It encodes CASRGWGSGTDTQYF.

At least ten counts were recorded for this clonotype. V is TRBV18 and J is TRBJ2-1; D may be TRBD1 (6 bases). The CDR3 totals 14 residues. CDR1 KGHSH and CDR2 LQKENI come from the germline V gene. Trimming shortened V by 0 bases and J by 10 bases, and 13 bases separated the two germline ends. The CDR3 nucleotides read TGTGCCAGCTCACCACCTCCCACCGGGACAGAGCAGTTCTTC. It is translated as CASSPPPTGTEQFF.

In this sample, this clonotype turned up a few times. This rearrangement joins TRBV28 to TRBJ1-5, with D uncertain. There are 14 residues in the CDR3. V lost 3 bases and J 5 bases, leaving 11 bases between the germline ends. CDR1 and CDR2 from the germline V gene are MDHEN and SYDVKM. CDR3 in amino acids: CASSFSTRHQPQHF. The CDR3 DNA is TGTGCCAGCAGTTTTAGCACCCGTCATCAGCCCCAGCATTTT.

In regard to this clonotype: The junction shows a germline mismatch at one end, possibly a read error. This chain joins TRBV6-2 or TRBV6-3 and TRBJ2-1; D may be TRBD1 or TRBD2 (6 bases each). The CDR3 has 14 amino acids. Germline CDR1 and CDR2: MNHEY and SVGEGT. In DNA form, the CDR3 reads TGTGCCAGGAGTTTCCTAGCGAAGACAGGTGAGCAGTTCTTC. Protein: CARSFLAKTGEQFF.